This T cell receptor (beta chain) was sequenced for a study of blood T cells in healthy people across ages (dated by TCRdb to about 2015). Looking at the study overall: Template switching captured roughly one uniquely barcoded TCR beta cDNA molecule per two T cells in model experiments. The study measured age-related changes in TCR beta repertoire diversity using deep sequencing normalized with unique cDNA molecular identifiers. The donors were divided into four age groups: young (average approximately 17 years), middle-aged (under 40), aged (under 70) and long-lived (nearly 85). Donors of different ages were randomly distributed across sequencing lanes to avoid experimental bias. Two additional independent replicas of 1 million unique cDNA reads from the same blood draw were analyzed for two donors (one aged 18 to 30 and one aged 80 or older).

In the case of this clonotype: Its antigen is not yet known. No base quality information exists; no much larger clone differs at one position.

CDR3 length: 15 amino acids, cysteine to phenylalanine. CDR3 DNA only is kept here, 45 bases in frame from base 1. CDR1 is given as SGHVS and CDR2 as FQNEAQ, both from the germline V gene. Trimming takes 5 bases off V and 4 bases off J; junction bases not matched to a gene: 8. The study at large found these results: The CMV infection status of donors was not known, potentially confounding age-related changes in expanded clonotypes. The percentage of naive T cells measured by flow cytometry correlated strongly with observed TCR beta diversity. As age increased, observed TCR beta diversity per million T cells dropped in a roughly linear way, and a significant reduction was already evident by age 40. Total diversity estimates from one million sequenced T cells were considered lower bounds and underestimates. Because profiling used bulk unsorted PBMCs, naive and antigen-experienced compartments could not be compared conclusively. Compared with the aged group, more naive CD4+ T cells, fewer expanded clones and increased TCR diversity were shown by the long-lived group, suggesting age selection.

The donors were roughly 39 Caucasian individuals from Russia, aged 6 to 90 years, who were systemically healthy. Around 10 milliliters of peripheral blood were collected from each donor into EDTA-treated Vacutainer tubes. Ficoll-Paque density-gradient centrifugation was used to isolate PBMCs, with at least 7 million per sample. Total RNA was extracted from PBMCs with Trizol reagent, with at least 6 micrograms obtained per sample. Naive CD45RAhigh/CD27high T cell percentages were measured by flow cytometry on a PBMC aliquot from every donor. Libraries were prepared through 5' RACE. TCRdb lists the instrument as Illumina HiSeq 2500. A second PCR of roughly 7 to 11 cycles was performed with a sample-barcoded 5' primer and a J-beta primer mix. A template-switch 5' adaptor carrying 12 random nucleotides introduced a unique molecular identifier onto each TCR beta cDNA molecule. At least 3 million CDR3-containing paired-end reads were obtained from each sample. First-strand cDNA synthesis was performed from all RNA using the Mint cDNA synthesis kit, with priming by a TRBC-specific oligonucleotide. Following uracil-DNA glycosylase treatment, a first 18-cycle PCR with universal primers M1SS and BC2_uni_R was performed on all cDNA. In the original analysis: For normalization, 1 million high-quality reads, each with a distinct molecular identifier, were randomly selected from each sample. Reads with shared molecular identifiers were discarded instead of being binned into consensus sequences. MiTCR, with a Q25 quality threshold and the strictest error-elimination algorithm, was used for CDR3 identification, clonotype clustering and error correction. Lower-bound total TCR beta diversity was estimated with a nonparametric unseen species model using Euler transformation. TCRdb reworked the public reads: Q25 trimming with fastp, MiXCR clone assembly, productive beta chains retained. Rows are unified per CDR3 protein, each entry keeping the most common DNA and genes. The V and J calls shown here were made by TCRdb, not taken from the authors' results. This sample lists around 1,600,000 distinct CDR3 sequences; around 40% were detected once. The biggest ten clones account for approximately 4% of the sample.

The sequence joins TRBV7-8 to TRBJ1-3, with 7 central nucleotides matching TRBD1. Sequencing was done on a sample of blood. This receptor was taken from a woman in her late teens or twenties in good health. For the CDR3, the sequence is CASSPVTGRGNTIYF. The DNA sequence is TGTGCCAGCAGCCCTGTGACAGGGAGAGGAAACACCATATATTTT.